The text below deals with one T cell receptor (beta chain). What it binds is unknown. The CDR3 length is 16 residues. The junction had 3 bases not matched to a gene; V was cut back by 1 base and J by 1 base. Germline assignment: CDR1 MDHEN and CDR2 SYDVKM. The PCR had 60 Vbeta and 13 Jbeta primers. The table came from immunoSEQ multiplex PCR; TCRdb's copy has only in-frame clones and leaves some out. The sample contains about 130,000 clones, around 70% of which appear only once. The data belong to a study of cytomegalovirus exposure and HLA in healthy donors. Study as a whole: Among the 400 or so donors who were genotyped, about 86% fell in the genetic ancestry cluster that is associated with self-reported Caucasian donors. Whole-study results and caveats: Analysis performed later found roughly 18,000 TCR beta sequences associated with HLA alleles at 0.05 false discovery rate. The records held CMV serostatus as the only immune exposure information. Cytomegalovirus association was assigned to about 180 TCR beta chains.

The source is a male donor in good health and CMV-seronegative. V and J are TRBV28 and TRBJ1-5; 8 bases fit TRBD1. The sequenced sample consisted of PBMCs. The CDR3 coding sequence is TGTGCCAGCAGTTTATACAGGGGGGACAGCAATCAGCCCCAGCATTTT. Translation: CASSLYRGDSNQPQHF. The entire variable domain, with the rest obtained from reference TRBV28 and TRBJ1-5, is as follows: DVKVTQSSRYLVKRTGEKVFLECVQDMDHENMFWYRQDPGLGLRLIYFSYDVKMKEKGDIPEGYSVSREKKERFSLILESASTNQTSMYLCASSLYRGDSNQPQHFGDGTRLSIL.